The clone carrying this T cell receptor (beta chain) was recorded a few times. Its antigen is currently unknown. The record originates from a study of CD8+CD57+ T cells in acquired aplastic anemia. Overall study findings and caveats: Both patients and controls carried the same twenty-nine CD8+ CDR3 sequences.

The germline V gene encodes CDR1 SGHTA and CDR2 FQGTGA. V was shortened by 5 bases and J by 3 bases, with 8 bases between the two germline ends. The CDR3 loop spans 13 amino acids. CD8+CD57+ cell expansion had been shown by flow cytometry in patients chosen for sequencing. According to the study, genomic DNA was the template for TCR beta VDJ and CDR3 profiling. TCRdb ran MiXCR on the reads and lists one entry per CDR3 protein. The table lists about half a million distinct CDR3 sequences, less than 35% of them singletons, with 0.75% to 0.95% in the top ten. The rearrangement links TRBV7-3 to TRBJ2-1; D ambiguous. The sample comprised sorted CD4+, CD8+, or CD8+CD57+ T cells (not recorded which) from PBMCs. The receptor was isolated from a human donor with aplastic anemia. CDR3 in amino acids: CASSNGSYNEQFF. The CDR3 region has the DNA TGTGCCAGCAGCAATGGCAGCTACAATGAGCAGTTCTTC. Based on the CDR3 plus reference TRBV7-3 and TRBJ2-1, the full variable domain is GAGVSQTPSNKVTEKGKYVELRCDPISGHTALYWYRQSLGQGPEFLIYFQGTGAADDSGLPNDRFFAVRPEGSVSTLKIQRTERGDSAVYLCASSNGSYNEQFFGPGTRLTVL.